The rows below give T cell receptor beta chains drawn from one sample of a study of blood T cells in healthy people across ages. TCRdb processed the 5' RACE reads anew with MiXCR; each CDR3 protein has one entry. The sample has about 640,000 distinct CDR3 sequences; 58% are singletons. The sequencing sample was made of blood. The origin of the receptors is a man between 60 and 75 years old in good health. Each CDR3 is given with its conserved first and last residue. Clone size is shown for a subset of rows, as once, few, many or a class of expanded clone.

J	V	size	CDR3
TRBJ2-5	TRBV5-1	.	CASSSDGHPQETQYF
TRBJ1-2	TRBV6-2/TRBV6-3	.	CAAGRDYGYTF
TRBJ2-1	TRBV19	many	CASRKVLGNNEQFF
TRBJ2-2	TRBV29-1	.	CSVRLGANTGELFF
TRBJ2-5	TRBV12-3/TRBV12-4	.	CASTARAIGNQETQYF
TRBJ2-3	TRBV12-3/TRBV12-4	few	CASNQGLSTDTQYF
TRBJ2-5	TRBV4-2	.	CASSQGQGAFQETQYF
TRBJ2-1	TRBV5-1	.	CASSLVWDRDANEQFF
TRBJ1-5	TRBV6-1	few	CASSAGPDNQPQHF
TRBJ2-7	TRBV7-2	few	CASSALTGTKSFRWSYEQYF
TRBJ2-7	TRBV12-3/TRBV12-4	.	CASSAAGTEQYF
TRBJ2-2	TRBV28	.	CASKGGGDTGELFF
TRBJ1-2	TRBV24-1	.	CATSGREGNGYTF
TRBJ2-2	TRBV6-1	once	CASSEAWGSNTGELFF
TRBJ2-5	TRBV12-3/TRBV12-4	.	CASRRNSPSETQYF
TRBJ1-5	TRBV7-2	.	CASSSGQGAYSNQPQHF
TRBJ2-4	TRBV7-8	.	CASSLGRHAVAKNIQYF
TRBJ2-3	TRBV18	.	CASSPQAKSDTQYF
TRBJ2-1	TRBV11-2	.	CASSLTKPYNEQFF
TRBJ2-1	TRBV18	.	CAGSSGVAGTYNEQFF
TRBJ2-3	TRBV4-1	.	CASSQGRDTDTQYF
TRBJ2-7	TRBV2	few	CASSPPGNYEQYF
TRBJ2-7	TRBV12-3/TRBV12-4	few	CASSRRTFVYEQYF
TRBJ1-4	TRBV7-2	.	CASSLEGLVGSNEKLFF
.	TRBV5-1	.	CASSIGQGAYEQYF
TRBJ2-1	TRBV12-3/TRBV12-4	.	CASSFQVVNEQFF
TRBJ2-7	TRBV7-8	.	CASSLVDSSDEQYF
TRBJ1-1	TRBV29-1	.	CSDLGGTEAFF
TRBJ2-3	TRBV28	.	CASSLFGGSLTAMQYF
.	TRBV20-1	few	CSARGEGFQETQYF
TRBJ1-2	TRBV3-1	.	CASSQDRTRIHNYGYTF
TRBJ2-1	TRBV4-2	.	CASSQDWSGSEQFF
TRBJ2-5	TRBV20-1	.	CSARDAGTGWETQYF
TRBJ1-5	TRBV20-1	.	CSARDHPRGWNSNQPQHF
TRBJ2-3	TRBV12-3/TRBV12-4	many	CASSFRGRGDTQYF
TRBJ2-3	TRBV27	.	CASSLSGGIDTQYF
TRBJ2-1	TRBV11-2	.	CASSLDRGGVSHEQFF
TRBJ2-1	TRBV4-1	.	CASRNSGGGAGLNEQFF
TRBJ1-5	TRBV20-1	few	CSARGGGRAYKPQHF
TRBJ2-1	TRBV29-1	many	CSVEAPAREQFF
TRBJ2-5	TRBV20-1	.	CSATPSGGAGTQYF
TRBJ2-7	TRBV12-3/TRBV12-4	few	CASSFLSGSSYEQYF
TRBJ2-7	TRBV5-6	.	CASSLPGQGPVEQYF
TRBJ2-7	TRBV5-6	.	CASSLRGVGYEQYF
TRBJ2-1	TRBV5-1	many	CASSLMTSGGNEQFF
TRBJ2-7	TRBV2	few	CASSEEGWGAYEQYF
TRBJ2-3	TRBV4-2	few	CASSPRTSGGETDTQYF
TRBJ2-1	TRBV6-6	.	CASSPGLRNWQQFF
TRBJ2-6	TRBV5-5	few	CASTRDSLSGANVLTF
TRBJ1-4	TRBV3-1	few	CASSQAPDRVYEKLFF
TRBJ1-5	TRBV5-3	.	CASSLWQGGNQPQHF
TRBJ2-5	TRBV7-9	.	CASSLRRLYEETQYF
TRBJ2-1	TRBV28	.	CASSLISGCYNEQFF